This T cell receptor beta chain was identified in a study of identical twins. Whole-study findings and limits: Rather than following the same donors, the conclusions depended on cross-sectional statistical analysis. Reduced insertions were recorded for abundant cord blood beta clonotypes, with no such pattern in memory repertoires.

Points on this clonotype: Its antigen is currently unknown.

Through template switching, a universal primer site was introduced, and the cDNA contained unique molecular identifiers. TCRdb passed the 5' RACE reads through MiXCR, listing each CDR3 protein once. Of a few hundred thousand distinct CDR3 sequences listed, around an eighth were seen once; the top ten hold more than 0.8%. CDR3 size: 19 residues. After removal of 0 bases from V and 4 bases from J, the junction contained 16 bases not matched to a gene. The germline gives CDR1 MNHEY, CDR2 SVGEGT. These sequences were also reported in another study, on yellow fever vaccine responses in identical twins.

This chain connects TRBV6-2 or TRBV6-3 to TRBJ2-7; 9 nucleotides match TRBD2. Sequencing was carried out using CD4+ T cells sorted from blood. This sequence originates from a woman under 30 in good health. The CDR3 here is CASSYSIRLVPGLAYEQYF. In DNA, the CDR3 is TGTGCCAGCAGTTACTCGATTCGGTTGGTACCGGGACTAGCATACGAGCAGTACTTC.